The source of this T cell receptor (beta chain) is a study of Ad26.COV2.S vaccination and SARS-CoV-2 variants. The study's findings and limits: TCR breadth and depth analyses may have underestimated total T cell responses.

Germline lookup yields CDR1 SGHTA and CDR2 FQGNSA. The V gene lost 7 bases and the J gene lost 3 bases, with 19 bases spanning the gap. The CDR3 has 15 amino acids. This clone turned up a few times. Antigen specificity is unknown. Sequencing was performed with immunoSEQ multiplex PCR; in TCRdb, only in-frame clones are kept and a portion is missing. The data show some 480,000 clones, around 88% seen once. Regarding treatment: roughly 18 received Ad26.COV2.S at low or high dose, single or two shots; several received placebo; per-sample allocation not given. Each sample was drawn 63 days after the first injection (of vaccine or placebo). Expressing Wuhan-strain SARS-CoV-2 spike, an Ad26 vector served as the vaccine.

The sequence was obtained from a person aged 18-60 years who received the Ad26.COV2.S COVID-19 vaccine or a placebo. Sequenced here: peripheral blood, sampled in a trial of Ad26.COV2.S vaccine versus placebo. The rearrangement uses TRBV7-2 and TRBJ2-7; TRBD2 is a possible D gene (5 bases). The CDR3 reads CASNFLPGGDYEQYF. As DNA, the CDR3 is TGTGCCAGCAATTTCCTGCCAGGAGGAGACTACGAGCAGTACTTC. The full variable domain, completed using reference TRBV7-2 and TRBJ2-7, is GAGVSQSPSNKVTEKGKDVELRCDPISGHTALYWYRQSLGQGLEFLIYFQGNSAPDKSGLPSDRFSAERTGGSVSTLTIQRTQQEDSAVYLCASNFLPGGDYEQYFGPGTRLTVT.